This T cell receptor beta chain was found in a study of OX40 agonist ivuxolimab in advanced cancers. Details on this clone: This sample includes further DNA sequences coding for the same CDR3.

Germline CDR1 and CDR2: KGHSH and LQKENI. The ends lost 3 bases at V and 7 bases at J; junction bases unmatched: 1. The CDR3 length is 15 residues. Repertoires were generated with immunoSEQ multiplex PCR, while TCRdb's copy carries only in-frame clones and drops some. The table has 98,000 or so clones, about 85% seen once. This clonotype was sampled from an adult with an advanced solid tumor such as melanoma, head and neck, liver or kidney cancer. Specimen: CD4+ or CD8+ T cells sorted from blood, collected in a trial of the OX40 agonist ivuxolimab. This rearrangement joins TRBV18 to TRBJ2-1; TRBD2 matches at 15 bases. The CDR3 here is CASSPGLAGGNEQFF. The CDR3 bases are TGTGCCAGCTCACCGGGACTAGCGGGAGGAAATGAGCAGTTCTTC.